Each of the 28 T cell receptor beta chains below was sequenced from the same sample in a study of blood T cell repertoires in COVID-19. Using immunoSEQ multiplex PCR, the repertoire was profiled, and TCRdb retains in-frame clones only, with some absent. This table has around 270,000 clones, around nine tenths appearing once. Sequenced sample: peripheral blood. The receptors were gathered from a woman aged 55-75 years with COVID-19, enrolled during active disease.

This chain joins TRBV28 and TRBJ2-4; 8 nucleotides match TRBD2. The CDR3 totals 13 residues. V lost 7 bases, J lost 6 bases, and 5 bases stayed unmatched. In germline, CDR1 is MDHEN, CDR2 SYDVKM. The CDR3, as DNA: TGTGCCAGCACGCTAGCGGGTAGAAACATTCAGTACTTC. Translating it yields CASTLAGRNIQYF.

The chain links TRBV28 to TRBJ1-1, with 8 bases identical to TRBD1. J gave up 7 bases and V 3 bases, and 10 bases lay outside the gene matches. This CDR3 has 15 residues. Germline V gene sequence: CDR1 MDHEN, CDR2 SYDVKM. CDR3 coding DNA: TGTGCCAGCAGTTTGCCTAATCCGGGACAGGTTGAAGCTTTCTTT. Its protein product is CASSLPNPGQVEAFF. The entire variable domain, with the rest obtained from reference TRBV28 and TRBJ1-1, is as follows: DVKVTQSSRYLVKRTGEKVFLECVQDMDHENMFWYRQDPGLGLRLIYFSYDVKMKEKGDIPEGYSVSREKKERFSLILESASTNQTSMYLCASSLPNPGQVEAFFGQGTRLTVV.

The chain has TRBV19 and TRBJ2-3; D is perhaps TRBD2 (6 bases). The CDR3 contains 16 residues. Between the trimmed V and J ends, which lost 4 bases and 4 bases, there was a span of 18 bases. Germline V gene data show CDR1 as LNHDA and CDR2 as SQIVND (reference sequence). The CDR3 sequence is CASSTRLDGRADTQYF. The CDR3 DNA sequence: TGTGCCAGTAGTACAAGACTAGACGGTCGAGCAGATACGCAGTATTTT. Full variable domain (missing parts from reference TRBV19 and TRBJ2-3): DGGITQSPKYLFRKEGQNVTLSCEQNLNHDAMYWYRQDPGQGLRLIYYSQIVNDFQKGDIAEGYSVSREKKESFPLTVTSAQKNPTAFYLCASSTRLDGRADTQYFGPGTRLTVL.

This sequence joins TRBV11-3 and TRBJ2-1; 10 positions match TRBD1. The CDR3 runs 17 residues. Germline V gene lookup returns CDR1 SGHNT and CDR2 YENEEA. The V segment lost 2 bases and the J segment 3 bases; nucleotides outside the gene matches: 7. The CDR3 is CASSLSYRDRGYNEQFF. The DNA for the CDR3 is TGTGCCAGCAGCTTATCTTACCGGGACAGGGGCTACAATGAGCAGTTCTTC.

This chain connects TRBV6-6 to TRBJ1-1; possible D gene TRBD1, 5 bases. V lost 8 bases to trimming and J lost 5 bases, with 12 bases between them. This CDR3 comprises 12 residues. CDR1 is MNHNY and CDR2 is SVGAGI in the germline V gene (reference sequence). The CDR3 nucleotides read TGTGCCAGCTTTAGGGGATGGACTGAAGCTTTCTTT. Protein: CASFRGWTEAFF.

J is TRBJ2-7 and V is TRBV7-2; the D gene is possibly TRBD1 (6 bases). The CDR3 spans 13 residues. Germline V CDR1 and CDR2: SGHTA, FQGNSA. The V gene lost 3 bases and the J gene lost 12 bases, with 18 bases spanning the gap. The CDR3 DNA sequence: TGTGCCAGCAGCTTGGGGCCACCGGGACACCGGTACTTC. Translation gives CASSLGPPGHRYF.

CDR3 coding DNA: TGTGCCAGTAGCAACACAGGAACAGATACGCAGTATTTT. It codes for CASSNTGTDTQYF. The rearrangement joins TRBV19 to TRBJ2-3; D may be TRBD1 (5 bases). The V gene's germline CDR1 is LNHDA and CDR2 SQIVND (reference sequence). The CDR3 covers 13 residues. Trimming removed 6 bases at V and 3 bases at J, with 10 bases between.

The chain couples TRBV13 to TRBJ1-2; no reliable D call. The CDR3 has 13 residues. The germline V gene encodes CDR1 PRHDT and CDR2 FYEKMQ (reference sequence). Between the trimmed V and J ends, which lost 0 bases and 12 bases, there was a span of 14 bases. CDR3 region: CASSLGRHPGNTF. DNA for the CDR3: TGTGCCAGCAGCTTAGGCCGCCACCCGGGTAACACCTTC.

This clone was observed a single time. The chain couples TRBV28 to TRBJ1-5; a weak D match, TRBD1 (6 bases). The CDR3 spans 14 residues. The germline V and J ends were trimmed by 6 bases and 6 bases, with 15 bases remaining between them. CDR1 and CDR2 from the germline V gene are MDHEN and SYDVKM. CDR3 in amino acids: CASRPGTGIQPQHF. The CDR3 region has the DNA TGTGCCAGCAGGCCAGGCACAGGGATTCAGCCCCAGCATTTT.

This clone appeared once. The V call is TRBV20-1, the J call TRBJ2-5; TRBD2 agrees at 11 bases. Germline CDR1 is DFQATT and CDR2 is SNEGSKA (reference sequence). After removal of 3 bases from V and 5 bases from J, the junction contained 8 bases not matched to a gene. This CDR3 contains 15 residues. CDR3 coding DNA: TGCAGTGCTAGTCATACTAGCGGGAGCCCCGAGACCCAGTACTTC. It is translated as CSASHTSGSPETQYF.

The J gene is TRBJ2-3, the V gene TRBV29-1, with 11 bases fitting TRBD2. From germline, CDR1 is SQVTM and CDR2 ANQGSEA. The CDR3 spans 15 residues. V lost 3 bases, J lost 0 bases, and 2 bases stayed unmatched. CDR3 coding DNA: TGCAGCGTTGAGGGACTAGCGGAGAGCACAGATACGCAGTATTTT. As protein: CSVEGLAESTDTQYF.

CDR3 loop: CASSPKWGDYEQYF. In DNA form, the CDR3 reads TGTGCCAGTAGTCCAAAGTGGGGGGACTACGAGCAGTACTTC. This rearrangement joins TRBV19 to TRBJ2-7; TRBD2 might be the D (6 bases). CDR1 and CDR2 (germline): LNHDA, SQIVND (reference sequence). This CDR3 has 14 residues. Between the trimmed V and J ends, which lost 5 bases and 3 bases, there was a span of 14 bases. Variable domain in full (rest from reference TRBV19 and TRBJ2-7): DGGITQSPKYLFRKEGQNVTLSCEQNLNHDAMYWYRQDPGQGLRLIYYSQIVNDFQKGDIAEGYSVSREKKESFPLTVTSAQKNPTAFYLCASSPKWGDYEQYFGPGTRLTVT.

The chain joins TRBV29-1 to TRBJ1-1; no reliable D call. The V gene lost 4 bases and the J gene lost 1 base, with 10 bases spanning the gap. Germline CDR1 is SQVTM and CDR2 is ANQGSEA. The CDR3 consists of 13 residues. CDR3 sequence (DNA): TGCAGCGTTGCTACGAAGCAGAACACTGAAGCTTTCTTT. As protein: CSVATKQNTEAFF.

This chain uses TRBV5-1 with TRBJ2-5; TRBD2 might be the D (7 bases). Germline lookup yields CDR1 SGHRS and CDR2 YFSETQ. This CDR3 contains 14 residues. The V gene lost 3 bases and the J gene lost 4 bases, with 13 bases spanning the gap. CDR3 nucleotide sequence: TGCGCCAGCAGCTATCGTGGGGGGGCAGAGACCCAGTACTTC. Translation gives CASSYRGGAETQYF. The full variable domain, its missing parts supplied by reference TRBV5-1 and TRBJ2-5, is KAGVTQTPRYLIKTRGQQVTLSCSPISGHRSVSWYQQTPGQGLQFLFEYFSETQRNKGNFPGRFSGRQFSNSRSEMNVSTLELGDSALYLCASSYRGGAETQYFGPGTRLLVL.

The chain links TRBV28 to TRBJ1-4; 10 bases line up with TRBD1. The CDR3 is 15 amino acids. The V gene's germline CDR1 is MDHEN and CDR2 SYDVKM. J was trimmed by 7 bases and V by 6 bases; bases with no gene match: 8. Written as DNA, the CDR3 is TGTGCCAGCAGACACCGGACAGGGGGTTTTGAAAAACTGTTTTTT. Its protein product is CASRHRTGGFEKLFF.

The CDR3: CASSLVAGPHGYEQFF. The CDR3 nucleotides read TGTGCCAGCAGCTTAGTAGCGGGACCCCATGGCTATGAGCAGTTCTTC. The chain uses TRBV7-3 and TRBJ2-1, with TRBD2 matching over 8 bases. The germline V gene encodes CDR1 SGHTA and CDR2 FQGTGA. The CDR3 has 16 residues. V lost 2 bases to trimming and J lost 8 bases; unmatched junction nucleotides: 11.

This clone has a handful of counts. V gene TRBV30 combines with J gene TRBJ1-5; TRBD1 matches at 10 bases. The CDR3 consists of 15 residues. The ends lost 2 bases at V and 7 bases at J; junction bases unmatched: 8. The germline V gene has CDR1 GTSNPN and CDR2 SVGIG (reference sequence). The CDR3 nucleotides are TGTGCCTGGAGTCCGGGACAGGGGTTGGGACAGCCCCAGCATTTT. Translation: CAWSPGQGLGQPQHF.

V is TRBV3-1 (or the pseudogene TRBV3-2) and J is TRBJ1-5, with 7 nucleotides matching TRBD1. Germline CDR1 LGHDT, CDR2 YNNKEL (reference sequence). Unmatched junction bases numbered 5, after V lost 3 bases and J lost 3 bases. The CDR3 has 15 residues. CDR3 DNA sequence: TGTGCCAGCAGCCAGCACGGGACAGACAATCAGCCCCAGCATTTT. As protein: CASSQHGTDNQPQHF.

This clone was counted a few times. The rearrangement links TRBV19 to TRBJ1-5, with 12 bases aligning to TRBD1. The germline CDR1 and CDR2 sequences are LNHDA and SQIVND (reference sequence). V gave up 5 bases and J gave up 1 base; unmatched junction bases: 9. The CDR3 covers 18 residues. CDR3 nucleotides: TGTGCCAGTAGTCCCGGGACAGGGGGCTTTGTGAGCAATCAGCCCCAGCATTTT. Its protein is CASSPGTGGFVSNQPQHF.

This clone was seen more than once but under ten times. The chain combines TRBV28 with TRBJ2-4, with 9 bases that match TRBD2. The germline V gene encodes CDR1 MDHEN and CDR2 SYDVKM. The CDR3 runs 16 residues. V dropped 6 bases and J dropped 1; count of bases not matched to a gene: 7. This CDR3 is CASSGGRAQAKNIQYF. For the CDR3, the DNA is TGTGCCAGCAGCGGCGGGAGGGCCCAGGCCAAAAACATTCAGTACTTC. The complete variable domain, with remaining parts taken from reference TRBV28 and TRBJ2-4, reads DVKVTQSSRYLVKRTGEKVFLECVQDMDHENMFWYRQDPGLGLRLIYFSYDVKMKEKGDIPEGYSVSREKKERFSLILESASTNQTSMYLCASSGGRAQAKNIQYFGAGTRLSVL.

J is TRBJ2-5 and V is TRBV5-1; perhaps TRBD2 as D (5 bases). Trimming stripped 0 bases from V and 5 bases from J, with 14 bases between. Germline V gene sequence: CDR1 SGHRS, CDR2 YFSETQ. CDR3 length equals 15 residues. CDR3 protein: CASSLEGRRVETQYF. The CDR3 DNA reads TGCGCCAGCAGCTTGGAGGGCAGGCGGGTCGAGACCCAGTACTTC.

In this sample, this clone turned up a few times. The chain couples TRBV27 to TRBJ2-1, with D possibly being TRBD1 (6 bases). Germline CDR1 MNHEY, CDR2 SMNVEV (reference sequence). The CDR3 is made up of 14 amino acids. The ends were cut back, 2 bases at V and 7 bases at J, with 12 bases in the middle. The CDR3 here is CASSLQTGINEQFF. The CDR3, as DNA: TGTGCCAGCAGTTTACAAACAGGGATTAATGAGCAGTTCTTC.

The V and J genes are TRBV5-1 and TRBJ1-2; possibly TRBD1 for D (5 bases). This CDR3 contains 16 residues. Germline CDR1 SGHRS, CDR2 YFSETQ. V was cut by 2 bases and J by 1 base, with 15 bases left in between. The CDR3 DNA is TGCGCCAGCAGCTTAGACCCACCAAGGGGTAACTATGGCTACACCTTC. Residues: CASSLDPPRGNYGYTF.

V gene TRBV6-1 combines with J gene TRBJ2-3, with TRBD1 matching 11 bases. Trimming at V came to 2 bases and at J to 5 bases, leaving 6 bases not matched to a gene. CDR1 and CDR2 from the germline V gene are MNHNS and SASEGT. The CDR3 is 16 residues long. The CDR3 DNA reads as TGTGCCAGCAGTGAATTCTGGACAGGGGGCCTAGATACGCAGTATTTT. This encodes CASSEFWTGGLDTQYF.

The rearrangement uses TRBV11-3 and TRBJ1-1; the match to TRBD1 covers 9 bases. Germline V gene data show CDR1 as SGHNT and CDR2 as YENEEA. The trim removed 0 bases at V and 5 bases at J, leaving 7 bases unmatched. The CDR3 loop spans 16 amino acids. DNA for the CDR3: TGTGCCAGCAGCTTAGATCGGGGGACAGGGCGGACTGAAGCTTTCTTT. This translates into CASSLDRGTGRTEAFF. The full variable domain, in which reference TRBV11-3 and TRBJ1-1 provide the parts outside the CDR3, is EAGVVQSPRYKIIEKKQPVAFWCNPISGHNTLYWYLQNLGQGPELLIRYENEEAVDDSQLPKDRFSAERLKGVDSTLKIQPAELGDSAVYLCASSLDRGTGRTEAFFGQGTRLTVV.

V gene TRBV7-2 combines with J gene TRBJ1-1; D may be TRBD1 (5 bases). The CDR3 length is 14 residues. V lost 4 bases and J lost 0, with 9 bases in between. CDR1 and CDR2 (germline): SGHTA, FQGNSA. CDR3: CASSWRQLNTEAFF. The CDR3 coding sequence is TGTGCCAGCAGCTGGCGACAGTTGAACACTGAAGCTTTCTTT.

Details on this clone: Germline and junction disagree at one end, which may indicate a read error. V and J are TRBV5-1 and TRBJ2-1; TRBD1 aligns across 7 bases. CDR1 and CDR2 from the germline V gene are SGHRS and YFSETQ. The length of the CDR3 is 11 residues. The CDR3 reads CASSFGTEIIF. CDR3 DNA sequence: TGCGCCAGCAGCTTCGGGACAGAGATTATCTTC.

This chain uses TRBV7-9 with TRBJ2-1; 12 positions agree with TRBD2. Germline CDR1 and CDR2: SEHNR and FQNEAQ (reference sequence). This CDR3 is 15 amino acids long. The J segment lost 5 bases and the V segment lost 5 bases, leaving 4 bases of the junction unmatched. Written as DNA, the CDR3 is TGTGCCAGCAGCCCCAGGACTAGCGGGAACAATGAGCAGTTCTTC. This encodes CASSPRTSGNNEQFF.